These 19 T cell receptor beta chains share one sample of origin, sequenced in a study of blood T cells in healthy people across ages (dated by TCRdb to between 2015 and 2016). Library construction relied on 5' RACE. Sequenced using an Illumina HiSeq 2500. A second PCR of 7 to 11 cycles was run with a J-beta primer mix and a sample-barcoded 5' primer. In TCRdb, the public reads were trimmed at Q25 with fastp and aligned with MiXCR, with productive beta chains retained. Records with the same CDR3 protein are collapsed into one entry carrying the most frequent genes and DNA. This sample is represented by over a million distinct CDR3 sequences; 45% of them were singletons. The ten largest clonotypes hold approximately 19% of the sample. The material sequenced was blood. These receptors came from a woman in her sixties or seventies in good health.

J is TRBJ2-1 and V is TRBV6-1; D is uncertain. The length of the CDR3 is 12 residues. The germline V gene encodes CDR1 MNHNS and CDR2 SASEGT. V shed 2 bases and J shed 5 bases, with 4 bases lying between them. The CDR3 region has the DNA TGTGCCAGCAGTGAACAAGACAATGAGCAGTTCTTC. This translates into CASSEQDNEQFF.

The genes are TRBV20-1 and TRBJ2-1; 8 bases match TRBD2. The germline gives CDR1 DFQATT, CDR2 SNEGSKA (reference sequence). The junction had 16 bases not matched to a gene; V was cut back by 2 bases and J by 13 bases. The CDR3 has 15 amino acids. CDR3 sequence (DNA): TGCAGTGCTAGACCCCTCGTCGGGAGGGAAGAGACCCAGTTCTTC. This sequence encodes CSARPLVGREETQFF.

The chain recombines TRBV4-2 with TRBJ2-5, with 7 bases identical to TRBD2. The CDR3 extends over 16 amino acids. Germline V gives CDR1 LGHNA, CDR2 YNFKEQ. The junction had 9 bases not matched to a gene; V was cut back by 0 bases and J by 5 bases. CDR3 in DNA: TGTGCCAGCAGCCAAGAAGTAGGCGGGAGCGTTGAGACCCAGTACTTC. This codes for CASSQEVGGSVETQYF.

The DNA for the CDR3 is TGTGCCAGCAGTTTACAGGGGAAATACGAGCAGTACTTC. Its translation: CASSLQGKYEQYF. V and J are TRBV12-3 or TRBV12-4 and TRBJ2-5; D perhaps matches TRBD1 (6 bases). The J call is in doubt because the DNA end fits TRBJ2-7 better. CDR3 length: 13 amino acids.

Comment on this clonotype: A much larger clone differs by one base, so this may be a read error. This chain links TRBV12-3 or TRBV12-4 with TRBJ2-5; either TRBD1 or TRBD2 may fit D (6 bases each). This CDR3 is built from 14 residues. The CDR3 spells CARSLKGGGETQYF. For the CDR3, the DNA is TGTGCCCGCAGTCTCAAGGGGGGTGGCGAGACCCAGTACTTC.

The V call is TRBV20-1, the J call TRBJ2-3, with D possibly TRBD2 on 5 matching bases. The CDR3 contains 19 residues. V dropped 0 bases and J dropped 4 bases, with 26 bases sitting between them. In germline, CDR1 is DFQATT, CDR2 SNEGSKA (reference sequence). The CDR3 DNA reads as TGCAGTGCTAGAGATGTCCTAGCAGGAGTAACCTTAACGTCAGATACGCAGTATTTT. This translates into CSARDVLAGVTLTSDTQYF.

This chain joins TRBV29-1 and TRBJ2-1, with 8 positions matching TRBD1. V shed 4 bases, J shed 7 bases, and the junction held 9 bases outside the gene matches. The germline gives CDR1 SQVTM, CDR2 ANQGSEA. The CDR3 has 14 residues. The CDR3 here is CSVGTGIRLNEQFF. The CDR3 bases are TGCAGCGTTGGGACAGGGATTCGGTTGAATGAGCAGTTCTTC.

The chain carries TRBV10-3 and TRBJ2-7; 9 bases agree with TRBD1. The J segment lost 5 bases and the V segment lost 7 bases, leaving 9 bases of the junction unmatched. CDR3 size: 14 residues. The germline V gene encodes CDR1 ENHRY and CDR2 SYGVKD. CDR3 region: CAITEDRGSDEQYF. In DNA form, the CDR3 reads TGTGCCATCACCGAGGACAGGGGAAGCGACGAGCAGTACTTC.

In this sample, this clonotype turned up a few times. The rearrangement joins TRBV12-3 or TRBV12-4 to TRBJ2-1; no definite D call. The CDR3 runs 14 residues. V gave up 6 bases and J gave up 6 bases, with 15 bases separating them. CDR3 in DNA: TGTGCCAGCAGCGGTGGCTGGAGTGCCAATGAGCAGTTCTTC. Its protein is CASSGGWSANEQFF.

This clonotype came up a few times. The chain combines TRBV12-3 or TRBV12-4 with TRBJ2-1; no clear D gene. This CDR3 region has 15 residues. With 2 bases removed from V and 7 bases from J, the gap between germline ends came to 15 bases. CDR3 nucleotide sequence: TGTGCCAGCAGTTTATCTCTCCCCCTAGGGAATGAGCAGTTCTTC. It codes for CASSLSLPLGNEQFF.

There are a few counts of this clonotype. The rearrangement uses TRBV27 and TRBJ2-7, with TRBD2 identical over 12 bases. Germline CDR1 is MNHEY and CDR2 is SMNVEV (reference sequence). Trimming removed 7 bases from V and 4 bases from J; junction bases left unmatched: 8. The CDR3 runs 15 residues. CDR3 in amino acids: CASTPTSGSWYEQYF. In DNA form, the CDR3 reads TGTGCCAGCACCCCGACTAGCGGGAGTTGGTACGAGCAGTACTTC.

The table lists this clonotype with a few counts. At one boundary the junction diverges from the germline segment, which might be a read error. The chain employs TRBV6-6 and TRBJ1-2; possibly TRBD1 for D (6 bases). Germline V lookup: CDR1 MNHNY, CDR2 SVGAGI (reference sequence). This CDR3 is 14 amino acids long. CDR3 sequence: CASSPGGPNYGSTF. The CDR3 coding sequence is TGTGCCAGCAGCCCGGGGGGGCCTAACTATGGCTCCACCTTC.

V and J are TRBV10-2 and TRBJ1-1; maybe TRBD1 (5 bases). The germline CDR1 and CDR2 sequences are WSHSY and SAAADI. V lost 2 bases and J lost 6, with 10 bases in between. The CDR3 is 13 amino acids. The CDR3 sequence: CASSEGRAAEAFF. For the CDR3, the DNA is TGCGCCAGCAGTGAGGGCAGGGCCGCTGAAGCTTTCTTT.

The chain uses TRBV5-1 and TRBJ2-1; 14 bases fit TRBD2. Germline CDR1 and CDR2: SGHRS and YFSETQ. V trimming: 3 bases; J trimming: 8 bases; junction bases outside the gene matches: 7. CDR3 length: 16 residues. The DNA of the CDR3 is TGCGCCAGCAGCTCCGACGGGACTAGCGGGGGCCATGAGCAGTTCTTC. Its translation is CASSSDGTSGGHEQFF.

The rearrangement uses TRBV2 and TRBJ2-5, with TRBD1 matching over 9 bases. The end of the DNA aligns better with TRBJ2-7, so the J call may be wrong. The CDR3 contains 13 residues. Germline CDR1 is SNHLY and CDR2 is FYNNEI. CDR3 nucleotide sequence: TGTGCCAGCGGGGCGGACAGGGGTGGCGAGCAGTACTTC. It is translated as CASGADRGGEQYF.

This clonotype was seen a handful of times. CDR3 bases: TGCGCCAGCAGCCAAGTTGAAGGACGCTCCTACGAGCAGTACTTC. Amino acids: CASSQVEGRSYEQYF. The chain is built from TRBV4-1 and TRBJ2-7; D unresolved. The CDR3 runs 15 residues. Germline-derived CDR1 and CDR2 are MGHRA and YSYEKL. The V end was cut by 1 base, the J end by 0 bases, with 10 bases between.

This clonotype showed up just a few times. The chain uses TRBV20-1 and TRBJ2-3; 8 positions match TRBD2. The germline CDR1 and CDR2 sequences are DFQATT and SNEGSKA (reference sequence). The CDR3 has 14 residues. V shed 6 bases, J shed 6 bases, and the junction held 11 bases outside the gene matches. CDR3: CSARDGGGRDTQYF. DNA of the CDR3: TGCAGTGCCAGGGACGGCGGGGGGAGGGATACGCAGTATTTT.

The CDR3 loop reads CASAGTNTEAFF. CDR3 nucleotide sequence: TGTGCCAGCGCTGGGACCAACACTGAAGCTTTCTTT. This chain joins TRBV2 and TRBJ1-1; TRBD1 might be the D (5 bases). V shed 8 bases and J shed 2 bases, with 9 bases lying between them. CDR1 is SNHLY, CDR2 FYNNEI, per germline. The CDR3 totals 12 residues.

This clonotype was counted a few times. The CDR3 spells CSGRDRGVQETQYF. CDR3 coding DNA: TGCAGCGGCCGGGACAGGGGGGTCCAAGAGACCCAGTACTTC. This chain links TRBV29-1 with TRBJ2-5; 11 positions agree with TRBD1. The length of the CDR3 is 14 residues. CDR1 is SQVTM, CDR2 ANQGSEA, per germline. V lost 7 bases to trimming and J lost 1 base; unmatched junction nucleotides: 5.